The 23 T cell receptor beta chains below were found in one sample sequenced in a study of early T cells in non-severe SARS-CoV-2 infection. TCRdb processed the 5' RACE reads anew with MiXCR; each CDR3 protein has one entry. The repertoire includes fewer than 75,000 distinct CDR3 sequences, just over 20% of them detected once, and approximately 16% sits in the top ten. This sample comprised whole blood, obtained at baseline. The receptors here all came from an adult who was a healthcare worker with PCR-confirmed SARS-CoV-2 infection or an uninfected control (not recorded which).

The chain carries TRBV29-1 and TRBJ1-1; D remains unclear. V lost 7 bases to trimming and J lost 1 base, with 16 bases between them. Germline V gene lookup returns CDR1 SQVTM and CDR2 ANQGSEA. There are 14 residues in the CDR3. CDR3 loop: CSATLQTKNTEAFF. The CDR3 coding sequence is TGCAGCGCTACCCTACAGACAAAGAACACTGAAGCTTTCTTT. The full variable domain, rest sourced from reference TRBV29-1 and TRBJ1-1, is SAVISQKPSRDICQRGTSLTIQCQVDSQVTMMFWYRQQPGQSLTLIATANQGSEATYESGFVIDKFPISRPNLTFSTLTVSNMSPEDSSIYLCSATLQTKNTEAFFGQGTRLTVV.

The genes are TRBV30 and TRBJ2-2; TRBD2 is a possible D gene (5 bases). There are 14 residues in the CDR3. Trimming took off 7 bases at V and 2 bases at J, with 14 bases between the two ends. Germline V gene data show CDR1 as GTSNPN and CDR2 as SVGIG (reference sequence). The DNA of the CDR3 is TGTGCCTTTCGCGAAAGCGGAAACACCGGGGAGCTGTTTTTT. Translating it yields CAFRESGNTGELFF.

The chain links TRBV14 to TRBJ2-3; D is unclear. This CDR3 is 12 amino acids long. Germline values: CDR1 SGHDN, CDR2 FVKESK. V was shortened by 6 bases and J by 8 bases, with 12 bases between the two germline ends. The CDR3 reads CASSGSRRTQYF. The CDR3 DNA reads as TGTGCCAGCAGTGGGTCCCGCCGTACGCAGTATTTT.

In its sample, this clonotype was seen many times. The chain combines TRBV20-1 with TRBJ2-5, with TRBD2 as a possible D gene (6 bases). Trimming took 3 bases from V and 5 from J, leaving 16 bases between them. Germline-derived CDR1 and CDR2 are DFQATT and SNEGSKA (reference sequence). The CDR3 is 14 amino acids. The CDR3 nucleotides read TGCAGTGCTAGCCCCGGGGGTAATCTTGAGACCCAGTACTTC. The encoded protein is CSASPGGNLETQYF.

The V and J genes are TRBV27 and TRBJ2-3, with TRBD1 matching over 8 bases. After removal of 5 bases from V and 4 bases from J, the junction contained 2 bases not matched to a gene. Germline assignment: CDR1 MNHEY and CDR2 SMNVEV (reference sequence). The CDR3 contains 13 residues. CDR3 DNA sequence: TGTGCCAGCAGTCACAGGGGGTCAGATACGCAGTATTTT. It is translated as CASSHRGSDTQYF.

There are a few counts of this clonotype. The chain carries TRBV2 and TRBJ2-2, with a possible D match to TRBD2 (6 bases). CDR3 length: 14 amino acids. Germline CDR1 is SNHLY and CDR2 is FYNNEI. V was cut by 8 bases and J by 1 base, with 11 bases left in between. The CDR3, as DNA: TGTGCCAGCCGGACGGAGGGGAACACCGGGGAGCTGTTTTTT. Translating it yields CASRTEGNTGELFF.

CDR3 in DNA: TGCAGTGCCCGGCATCAAAACACTGAAGCTTTCTTT. Protein: CSARHQNTEAFF. The chain has TRBV20-1 and TRBJ1-1; D remains ambiguous. V lost 6 bases, J lost 2 bases, and 10 bases lay in between. Per germline, CDR1 DFQATT and CDR2 SNEGSKA (reference sequence). CDR3 length: 12 amino acids.

The chain employs TRBV20-1 and TRBJ1-5; D gene ambiguous. This CDR3 region has 16 residues. Per germline, CDR1 DFQATT and CDR2 SNEGSKA (reference sequence). Trimming cost V 0 bases and J 1 base, with 13 bases left between them. The CDR3 here is CSARDNREASNQPQHF. The DNA of the CDR3 is TGCAGTGCTAGAGATAATCGGGAGGCGAGCAATCAGCCCCAGCATTTT.

This clonotype was counted a few times. The chain employs TRBV12-3 or TRBV12-4 and TRBJ1-5, with D perhaps TRBD1 (6 bases). V gave up 1 base and J gave up 1 base, with 8 bases separating them. This CDR3 is 15 amino acids long. CDR3 nucleotide sequence: TGTGCCAGCAGTTTAGGGACAGTAAGCAATCAGCCCCAGCATTTT. It codes for CASSLGTVSNQPQHF.

The rearrangement joins TRBV13 to TRBJ2-7; 7 nucleotides agree with TRBD1. The CDR3 totals 15 residues. Germline CDR1 and CDR2: PRHDT and FYEKMQ (reference sequence). V gave up 6 bases and J gave up 3 bases; unmatched junction bases: 11. The CDR3 reads CASRAFRDSYYEQYF. CDR3 DNA sequence: TGTGCCAGCAGGGCTTTCCGGGACAGCTACTACGAGCAGTACTTC. Based on the CDR3 plus reference TRBV13 and TRBJ2-7, the full variable domain is AAGVIQSPRHLIKEKRETATLKCYPIPRHDTVYWYQQGPGQDPQFLISFYEKMQSDKGSIPDRFSAQQFSDYHSELNMSSLELGDSALYFCASRAFRDSYYEQYFGPGTRLTVT.

This clonotype was counted between two and nine times. The chain couples TRBV20-1 to TRBJ1-1; no firm D call. The germline V gene encodes CDR1 DFQATT and CDR2 SNEGSKA (reference sequence). The CDR3 runs to 11 residues. The V end was cut by 6 bases, the J end by 1 base, with 6 bases between. The chain's CDR3 is CSATENTEAFF. CDR3 in DNA: TGCAGTGCCACCGAGAACACTGAAGCTTTCTTT.

The J gene is TRBJ1-5, the V gene TRBV25-1, with a weak D call TRBD1 (5 bases). This CDR3 spans 13 amino acids. Trimming cost V 8 bases and J 2 bases, with 10 bases left between them. The germline V gene encodes CDR1 MGHDK and CDR2 SYGVNS. CDR3 sequence (DNA): TGTGCCAGCGGCGGGGGACGCAATCAGCCCCAGCATTTT. The encoded protein is CASGGGRNQPQHF. The full variable domain, in which reference TRBV25-1 and TRBJ1-5 provide the parts outside the CDR3, is EADIYQTPRYLVIGTGKKITLECSQTMGHDKMYWYQQDPGMELHLIHYSYGVNSTEKGDLSSESTVSRIRTEHFPLTLESARPSHTSQYLCASGGGRNQPQHFGDGTRLSIL.

The chain is built from TRBV5-1 and TRBJ2-1, with D hard to call. The germline V and J ends were trimmed by 2 bases and 0 bases, with 9 bases remaining between them. There are 15 residues in the CDR3. Germline CDR1 and CDR2: SGHRS and YFSETQ. CDR3 residues: CASSFHPSSYNEQFF. In nucleotides, the CDR3 is TGCGCCAGCAGCTTTCACCCAAGCTCCTACAATGAGCAGTTCTTC.

The rearrangement joins TRBV6-5 to TRBJ2-2; D may be TRBD1 or TRBD2 (5 bases each). Looked up from germline, CDR1 is MNHEY and CDR2 is SVGAGI. The ends were cut back, 6 bases at V and 1 base at J, with 15 bases in the middle. This CDR3 has 16 amino acids. The CDR3 region has the DNA TGTGCCAGCAGCCCTCCGGGACGGATGAACACCGGGGAGCTGTTTTTT. Its protein product is CASSPPGRMNTGELFF.

This clonotype occurred a few times. This chain connects TRBV12-3 or TRBV12-4 to TRBJ2-3; D might be TRBD2 (6 bases). The CDR3 length is 15 residues. The V and J ends lost 3 bases and 4 bases respectively, with 14 bases between them. The CDR3 DNA reads TGTGCCAGCAGTTTTCTGGGGAGGAACCCAGATACGCAGTATTTT. This encodes CASSFLGRNPDTQYF.

This chain joins TRBV5-1 and TRBJ2-1; no firm D call. The CDR3 covers 15 residues. Germline loops: CDR1 SGHRS, CDR2 YFSETQ. V lost 7 bases to trimming and J lost 5 bases, with 19 bases between them. The CDR3 DNA is TGCGCCAGCGCTAACCTTGCTTCGGGCGACAATGAGCAGTTCTTC. Translating gives CASANLASGDNEQFF.

A few counts support this clonotype. The J gene is TRBJ1-1, the V gene TRBV7-7; unclear D gene. The CDR3 consists of 13 residues. The V and J ends lost 6 bases and 0 bases respectively, with 8 bases between them. Germline CDR1 is SSHAT and CDR2 is FNYEAQ (reference sequence). CDR3 nucleotides: TGTGCCAGCAGTATCGATCTGAACACTGAAGCTTTCTTT. It specifies CASSIDLNTEAFF.

This clonotype was seen many times. V gene TRBV11-2 combines with J gene TRBJ2-7; TRBD2 is a possible D gene (6 bases). Trimming left V 6 bases short and J 2 bases short, with 14 bases between. CDR1 SGHAT and CDR2 FQNNGV come from the germline V gene. The CDR3 loop spans 14 amino acids. The CDR3 bases are TGTGCCAGCAGGGTTGGGACTGAGCCCTACGAGCAGTACTTC. Its translation is CASRVGTEPYEQYF.

The V call is TRBV13, the J call TRBJ2-2; 8 nucleotides agree with TRBD1. The ends lost 5 bases at V and 5 bases at J; junction bases unmatched: 4. The CDR3 length is 14 residues. CDR1 and CDR2 from the germline V gene are PRHDT and FYEKMQ (reference sequence). The CDR3 region has the DNA TGTGCCAGCAGCCGGACAGGGACGACCGGGGAGCTGTTTTTT. Amino acid sequence: CASSRTGTTGELFF.

V gene TRBV7-6 combines with J gene TRBJ2-2; D gene uncertain. Germline V gene data show CDR1 as SGHVS and CDR2 as FNYEAQ. The CDR3 has 13 residues. V dropped 5 bases and J dropped 6 bases, with 10 bases sitting between them. CDR3 sequence: CASSPRGPGELFF. CDR3 in DNA: TGTGCCAGCAGCCCGCGTGGGCCCGGGGAGCTGTTTTTT.

The chain links TRBV4-2 to TRBJ1-2; the D is unclear. This CDR3 region has 16 residues. V lost 3 bases and J 7 bases, leaving 21 bases between the germline ends. In germline, CDR1 is LGHNA, CDR2 YNFKEQ. This chain's CDR3 is CASSQVGYGTGTGYTF. The CDR3 DNA follows: TGTGCCAGCAGCCAGGTGGGATATGGTACGGGAACTGGCTACACCTTC.

This clonotype was recorded a few times. V and J are TRBV28 and TRBJ2-1, with 8 bases lining up with TRBD2. This CDR3 region has 16 residues. Trimming took 5 bases from V and 4 from J; bases not matched to a gene: 10. The germline gives CDR1 MDHEN, CDR2 SYDVKM. The DNA of the CDR3 is TGTGCCAGCAGTCTCCGAGGAGCGGGAGTTTACAATGAGCAGTTCTTC. Encoded protein: CASSLRGAGVYNEQFF.

This clonotype is classed as medium-sized. The V call is TRBV11-3, the J call TRBJ2-7, with 10 bases that match TRBD1. From germline, CDR1 is SGHNT and CDR2 YENEEA. V lost 5 bases, J lost 3 bases, and 7 bases stayed unmatched. The CDR3 sequence is 15 residues long. This CDR3 is CASSPAGTGDYEQYF. In nucleotides, the CDR3 is TGTGCCAGCAGCCCCGCCGGGACAGGGGACTACGAGCAGTACTTC.